Listed below are T cell receptor beta chains from one sample, sequenced in a study of blood T cell repertoires in COVID-19. Assay: immunoSEQ multiplex PCR; the TCRdb copy retains only in-frame clones and omits some. The sample carries around 420,000 clones, approximately 91% recorded once. Material: PBMCs or T cells enriched from blood (not recorded which). These receptors all come from a woman between 40 and 55 years old with acute COVID-19. CDR3s include the opening cysteine and the closing phenylalanine or tryptophan. Each record gives: D gene, V gene, clone size, J gene, CDR3 protein, CDR3 DNA. A D gene is named only where the DNA matches it firmly. The listing skips clone size in some rows; elsewhere it reads once, few, many or a size class.

d_call: TRBD1; v_call: TRBV6-6; clone_size: .; j_call: TRBJ1-2; cdr3_aa: CASSRDTGVGDGYTF; cdr3_nt: TGTGCCAGCAGCCGAGACACAGGGGTAGGTGATGGCTACACCTTC
d_call: .; v_call: TRBV5-4; clone_size: .; j_call: TRBJ1-1; cdr3_aa: CASRPATGYTEAFF; cdr3_nt: TGTGCCAGCAGGCCCGCCACAGGGTACACTGAAGCTTTCTTT
d_call: TRBD1; v_call: TRBV27; clone_size: .; j_call: TRBJ1-2; cdr3_aa: CASSLYQGVPEGYTF; cdr3_nt: TGTGCCAGCAGTTTATACCAGGGGGTCCCTGAAGGCTACACCTTC
d_call: TRBD1; v_call: TRBV5-1; clone_size: once; j_call: TRBJ2-2; cdr3_aa: CASHPGTARTGELFF; cdr3_nt: TGCGCCAGTCACCCGGGGACAGCCCGGACCGGGGAGCTGTTTTTT
d_call: TRBD1; v_call: TRBV7-9; clone_size: once; j_call: TRBJ1-2; cdr3_aa: CASSSQGHYGYTF; cdr3_nt: TGTGCCAGCAGTTCACAGGGGCACTATGGCTACACCTTC
d_call: TRBD1; v_call: TRBV6-5; clone_size: .; j_call: TRBJ2-3; cdr3_aa: CASRNGQGTDTQYF; cdr3_nt: TGTGCCAGCAGAAATGGACAGGGCACAGATACGCAGTATTTT
d_call: .; v_call: TRBV6-2/TRBV6-3; clone_size: once; j_call: TRBJ1-1; cdr3_aa: CASSSQGVNTEAFF; cdr3_nt: TGTGCCAGCAGTTCCCAGGGTGTGAACACTGAAGCTTTCTTT
d_call: TRBD1; v_call: TRBV6-5; clone_size: .; j_call: TRBJ1-4; cdr3_aa: CASRNNRGYNEKLFF; cdr3_nt: TGTGCCAGCAGAAACAACAGGGGATATAATGAAAAACTGTTTTTT
d_call: .; v_call: TRBV6-4; clone_size: many; j_call: TRBJ1-2; cdr3_aa: CASSEGVPGSDGYTF; cdr3_nt: TGTGCCAGCAGTGAAGGGGTCCCCGGTTCTGATGGCTACACCTTC
d_call: TRBD1; v_call: TRBV18; clone_size: .; j_call: TRBJ2-2; cdr3_aa: CASSRQGAITGELFF; cdr3_nt: TGTGCCAGCTCACGACAGGGGGCGATTACCGGGGAGCTGTTTTTT
d_call: TRBD1; v_call: TRBV5-6; clone_size: .; j_call: TRBJ2-5; cdr3_aa: CASSWDRVAETQYF; cdr3_nt: TGTGCCAGCAGCTGGGACAGGGTGGCAGAGACCCAGTACTTC
d_call: .; v_call: TRBV5-4; clone_size: .; j_call: TRBJ2-5; cdr3_aa: CASSHSVSRETQYF; cdr3_nt: TGTGCCAGCAGCCACTCCGTGTCGCGAGAGACCCAGTACTTC
d_call: .; v_call: TRBV5-1; clone_size: .; j_call: TRBJ1-2; cdr3_aa: CASSLGDNSGYGYTF; cdr3_nt: TGCGCCAGCAGCTTGGGGGACAACTCGGGCTATGGCTACACCTTC
d_call: .; v_call: TRBV5-4; clone_size: .; j_call: TRBJ2-1; cdr3_aa: CASIDSYNEQFF; cdr3_nt: TGTGCCAGCATCGACAGTTACAATGAGCAGTTCTTC